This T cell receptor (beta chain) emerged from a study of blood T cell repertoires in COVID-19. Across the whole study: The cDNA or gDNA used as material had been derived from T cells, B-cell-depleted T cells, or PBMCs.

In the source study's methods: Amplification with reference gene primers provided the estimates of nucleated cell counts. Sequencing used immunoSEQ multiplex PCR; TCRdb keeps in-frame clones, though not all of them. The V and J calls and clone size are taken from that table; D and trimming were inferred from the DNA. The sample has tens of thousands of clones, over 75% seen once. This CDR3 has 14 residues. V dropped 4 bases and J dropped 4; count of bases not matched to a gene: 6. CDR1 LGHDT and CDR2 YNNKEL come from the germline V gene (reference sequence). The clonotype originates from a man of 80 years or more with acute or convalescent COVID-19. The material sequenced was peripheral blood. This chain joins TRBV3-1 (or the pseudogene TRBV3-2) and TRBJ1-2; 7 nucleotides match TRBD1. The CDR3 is CASSRRDSGYGYTF. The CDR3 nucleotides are TGTGCCAGCAGCCGGCGGGACAGTGGCTATGGCTACACCTTC.